The T cell receptor (beta chain) under discussion was sequenced for a study of Ad26.COV2.S vaccination and SARS-CoV-2 variants (dated by TCRdb to about 2021). In terms of the full investigation: Vaccine-arm donors came from COV1001, a multicentre, randomized, double-blind, placebo-controlled phase I-IIa trial of Ad26.COV2.S in healthy adults. Dosing of Ad26.COV2.S was intramuscular, at either 5x10^10 or 1x10^11 viral particles, delivered as one shot or as two shots spaced 56 days apart. Sequencing of the TCRbeta repertoire served to evaluate the specificity and breadth of SARS-CoV-2-reactive T cell receptors following Ad26.COV2.S vaccination. A total of 32 samples were included in the TCR-sequenced set, comprising 19 Ad26.COV2.S vaccine recipients, 5 placebo recipients and 8 SARS-CoV-2 convalescent individuals. Trial participants were randomized into five groups of five: low-dose or high-dose Ad26.COV2.S given once or twice, or placebo on both occasions. Investigators remained blinded to trial group allocation during experiments and outcome assessment.

The treatment or condition label corresponds to: about 20 received Ad26.COV2.S at low or high dose, single or two shots; roughly 5 received placebo; per-sample allocation not given. For vaccine and placebo recipients, the sequenced repertoires came from samples collected on day 63 after the first injection. Cohort 1b enrolled about two dozen adults aged 18-55 years at a single site in Boston, USA, between 29 July and 7 August 2020. Ad26.COV2.S consisted of a replication-incompetent adenovirus type 26 vector by which a prefusion-stabilized SARS-CoV-2 spike protein from the original Wuhan strain was expressed. The immunoSEQ Assay was used to sequence TCRbeta CDR3 regions. After extraction, genomic DNA underwent amplification by bias-controlled multiplex PCR, followed by high-throughput sequencing. On the authors' methods: Collapsing and filtering of sequences were performed to quantify the absolute abundance of each unique TCRbeta CDR3 region. T cell fraction was estimated by normalization of TCRbeta template counts to usable DNA, with usable DNA being measured through amplification of reference genes present in all nucleated cells. Repertoire TCRs were annotated as SARS-CoV-2-specific by exact matching of V gene, CDR3 amino acid sequence and J gene to a known reactive TCR set. The reference SARS-CoV-2 TCR set was derived from MIRA and filtered for enrichment in COVID-19-positive ImmuneCODE repertoires, a step that removed public or cross-reactive TCRs. Using the MIRA antigens, annotated TCRs were further analysed by specific ORF or by position within an ORF. Breadth was defined as annotated unique rearrangements over total unique productive rearrangements; depth was the summed frequency of those rearrangements. Two-sided Wilcoxon rank-sum tests were applied when comparing TCR breadth between groups. The clones in this table, taken by TCRdb from immuneACCESS, are in-frame only. Not every clone is retained; where verified, under half of the shortfall comes from an unresolved V gene, and the cause of the rest is unknown. V and J calls plus clone size are reproduced from that table; the DNA served to infer D and trimming. The sample contains roughly 380,000 clones, around 87% of them found a single time. The ten biggest clones cover less than 4.5% of the sample.

For this chain, trimming is 0 bases at the V end and 15 bases at the J end, and the number of junction bases without a gene match is 13. The CDR3, cysteine through phenylalanine, is 15 amino acids long. The DNA shown is the 45-base CDR3, in frame from base 1. The germline V gene supplies CDR1 SGHVS and CDR2 FQNEAQ. As concerns this clone: Its specific antigen is unknown. No base qualities exist here, and no much larger clone lies one base off it.

The research as a whole found: After vaccination, substantial breadth of spike-specific CD8+ and CD4+ T cell responses was reported. According to the authors, total T cell responses may have been underestimated by the TCR breadth and depth analyses. The study lacked the statistical power to compare responses across vaccine doses or regimens. Vaccine and placebo recipients had comparable non-spike TCR breadth, which fits with the vaccine containing only spike. Ad26.COV2.S recipients had higher spike-specific TCR breadth than placebo recipients (P = 0.0014).

The sequence joins TRBV7-8 to TRBJ2-1; 8 bases in the junction line up with TRBD1. The sample consisted of peripheral blood, taken in a trial of Ad26.COV2.S vaccine versus placebo. The source of this sequence is a person between 18 and 60 years old who received the Ad26.COV2.S COVID-19 vaccine or a placebo. The nucleotides read TGTGCCAGCAGCTTAGCGCAGGGGGCCCTAGGGCTTCGGTTCTTC. It encodes CASSLAQGALGLRFF. With all but the CDR3 taken from the reference TRBV7-8 and TRBJ2-1 genes, the full variable domain is: GAGVSQSPRYKVAKRGQDVALRCDPISGHVSLFWYQQALGQGPEFLTYFQNEAQLDKSGLPSDRFFAERPEGSVSTLKIQRTQQEDSAVYLCASSLAQGALGLRFFGPGTRLTVL.